This T cell receptor (beta chain) was sequenced in a study of shared clonotypes between healthy human individuals. Sequencing used immunoSEQ multiplex PCR; TCRdb keeps in-frame clones, though not all of them. The sample has fewer than 3 million clones, less than 95% seen once. The clonotype was recovered from a man younger than 30 in good health. Some clones in this sample may be carry-over from other donors' samples. The sample was naive CD4+ T cells from PBMCs. The sample's subset: CD45RA+ positively selected.

The chain's CDR3 is CASSSLGHKLGYGYTF. CDR3 bases: TGTGCCAGCAGTTCCCTCGGACATAAACTGGGCTATGGCTACACCTTC. The V gene is TRBV28, the J gene TRBJ1-2, with D possibly matching TRBD1 (5 bases). Germline CDR1 MDHEN, CDR2 SYDVKM. This CDR3 is built from 16 residues. The V and J ends lost 4 bases and 4 bases respectively, with 19 bases between them.